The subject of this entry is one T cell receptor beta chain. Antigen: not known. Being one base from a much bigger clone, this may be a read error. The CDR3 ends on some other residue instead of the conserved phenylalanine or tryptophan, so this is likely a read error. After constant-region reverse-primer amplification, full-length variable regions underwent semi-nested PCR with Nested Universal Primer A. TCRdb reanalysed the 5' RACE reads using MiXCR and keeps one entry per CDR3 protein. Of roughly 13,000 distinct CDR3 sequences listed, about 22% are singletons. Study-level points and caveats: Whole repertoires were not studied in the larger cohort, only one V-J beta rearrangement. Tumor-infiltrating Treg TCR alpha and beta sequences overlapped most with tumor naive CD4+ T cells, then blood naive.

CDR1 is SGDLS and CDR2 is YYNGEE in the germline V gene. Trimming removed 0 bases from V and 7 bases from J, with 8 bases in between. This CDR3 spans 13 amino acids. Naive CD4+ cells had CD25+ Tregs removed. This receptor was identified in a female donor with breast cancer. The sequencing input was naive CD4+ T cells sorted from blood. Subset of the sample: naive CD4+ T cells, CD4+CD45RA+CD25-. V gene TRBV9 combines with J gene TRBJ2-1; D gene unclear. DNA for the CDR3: TGTGCCAGCAGCGTAGCGGGCATAAATGAGCAGTTCCTC. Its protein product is CASSVAGINEQFL.